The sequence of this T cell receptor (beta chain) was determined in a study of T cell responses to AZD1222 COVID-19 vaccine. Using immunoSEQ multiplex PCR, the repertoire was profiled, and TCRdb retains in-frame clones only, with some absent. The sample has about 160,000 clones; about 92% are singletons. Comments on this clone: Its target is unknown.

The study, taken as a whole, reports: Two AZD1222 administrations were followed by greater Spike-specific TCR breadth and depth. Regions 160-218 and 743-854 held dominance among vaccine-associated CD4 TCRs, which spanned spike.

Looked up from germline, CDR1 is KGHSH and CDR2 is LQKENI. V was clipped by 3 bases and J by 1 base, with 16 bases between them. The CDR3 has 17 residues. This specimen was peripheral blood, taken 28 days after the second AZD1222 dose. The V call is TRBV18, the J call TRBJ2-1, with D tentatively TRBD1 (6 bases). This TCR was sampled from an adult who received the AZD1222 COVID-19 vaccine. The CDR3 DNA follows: TGTGCCAGCTCACCCCGAAGTGGGGGCGTATCCTACAATGAGCAGTTCTTC. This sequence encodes CASSPRSGGVSYNEQFF.